A single sample gave rise to the 13 T cell receptor beta chains below, sequenced in a study of tumor-infiltrating lymphocytes in localized non-small cell lung cancer. This table comes from immunoSEQ multiplex PCR, and its TCRdb copy is limited to in-frame clones, with some not included. Altogether roughly 13,000 clones are present, about 70% being singletons, with the ten largest covering 13% to 15%. Input material: uninvolved lung tissue not adjacent to the tumor. The source is a human donor with non-small cell lung cancer.

The chain has TRBV7-9 and TRBJ1-5; no clear D gene. This CDR3 has 14 residues. The V gene's germline CDR1 is SEHNR and CDR2 FQNEAQ (reference sequence). V lost 5 bases to trimming and J lost 0 bases, with 8 bases between them. DNA for the CDR3: TGTGCCAGCAGCGGAGATCTTAGCAATCAGCCCCAGCATTTT. As protein: CASSGDLSNQPQHF.

Sample share makes this clone medium-sized. J is TRBJ1-1 and V is TRBV6-5; a possible D gene is TRBD1 (5 bases). V was clipped by 5 bases and J by 3 bases, with 13 bases between them. The germline gives CDR1 MNHEY, CDR2 SVGAGI. The CDR3 length is 14 residues. CDR3 protein: CASSLSRGYTEAFF. The CDR3, as DNA: TGTGCCAGCAGTCTTTCGCGGGGCTACACTGAAGCTTTCTTT.

The chain employs TRBV9 and TRBJ2-7; 8 nucleotides line up with TRBD1. The junction had 5 bases not matched to a gene; V was cut back by 0 bases and J by 6 bases. CDR1 SGDLS and CDR2 YYNGEE come from the germline V gene. The CDR3 contains 14 residues. The CDR3 sequence: CASSVGTGFGEQYF. Here the CDR3 DNA reads TGTGCCAGCAGCGTAGGGACAGGGTTTGGCGAGCAGTACTTC.

V gene TRBV28 combines with J gene TRBJ2-7; no reliable D call. V was pared by 3 bases and J by 4 bases, with 4 bases between. Per germline, CDR1 MDHEN and CDR2 SYDVKM. The CDR3 has 11 amino acids. The CDR3 protein is CASSLKYEQYF. CDR3 coding DNA: TGTGCCAGCAGTTTGAAGTACGAGCAGTACTTC.

This sequence joins TRBV28 and TRBJ2-7; 8 bases are a match to TRBD1. V was clipped by 6 bases and J by 1 base; unmatched bases: 5. CDR1 MDHEN and CDR2 SYDVKM come from the germline V gene. This CDR3 region has 14 residues. The CDR3 is CASRGTGSSYEQYF. The DNA of the CDR3 is TGTGCCAGCAGGGGGACAGGTAGTTCCTACGAGCAGTACTTC.

V gene TRBV5-6 combines with J gene TRBJ2-3; D remains ambiguous. Germline CDR1 is SGHDT and CDR2 is YYEEEE. The V end lost 3 bases, the J end lost 4 bases, and 12 bases lay between the germline ends. The CDR3 length is 14 residues. CDR3 nucleotide sequence: TGTGCCAGCAGCTCCGGGTTGGGTTCAGATACGCAGTATTTT. Its translation: CASSSGLGSDTQYF.

This clone is medium-sized within its sample. The chain carries TRBV28 and TRBJ1-6, with 8 bases fitting TRBD1. The ends lost 5 bases at V and 7 bases at J; junction bases unmatched: 7. Germline loops: CDR1 MDHEN, CDR2 SYDVKM. This CDR3 comprises 15 residues. The CDR3, as DNA: TGTGCCAGCAGTATCGGACAGGGAGGCAATTCACCCCTCCACTTT. It is translated as CASSIGQGGNSPLHF.

The chain couples TRBV19 to TRBJ2-3; TRBD2 agrees at 9 bases. Unmatched junction bases numbered 1, after V lost 3 bases and J lost 3 bases. There are 14 residues in the CDR3. CDR1 is LNHDA and CDR2 is SQIVND in the germline V gene (reference sequence). The CDR3 loop reads CASSIAGGTDTQYF. The CDR3 bases are TGTGCCAGTAGTATTGCGGGGGGGACAGATACGCAGTATTTT.

This clone was observed once. This chain uses TRBV29-1 with TRBJ2-6; D is unresolved. V lost 6 bases and J 4 bases, leaving 13 bases between the germline ends. Germline V gene lookup returns CDR1 SQVTM and CDR2 ANQGSEA. This CDR3 is 14 amino acids long. The CDR3 DNA reads TGCAGCGTACTCACGGCGCGCGGGGCCAACGTCCTGACTTTC. Encoded protein: CSVLTARGANVLTF.

CDR3 protein: CAISETGLAGAEETQYF. The CDR3 DNA sequence: TGTGCCATCAGTGAGACCGGGCTAGCGGGGGCCGAGGAGACCCAGTACTTC. V and J are TRBV10-3 and TRBJ2-5, with 10 bases identical to TRBD2. This CDR3 has 17 amino acids. Losses at the gene ends were 2 bases for V and 5 bases for J; bases not matched to a gene: 11. Germline-derived CDR1 and CDR2 are ENHRY and SYGVKD.

The chain uses TRBV7-2 and TRBJ1-2; D is unclear. Between the trimmed V and J ends, which lost 1 base and 7 bases, there was a span of 10 bases. This CDR3 is built from 13 residues. CDR1 is SGHTA, CDR2 FQGNSA, per germline. DNA for the CDR3: TGTGCCAGCAGCTTAGGGGCAGGTGCTGGCTACACCTTC. Amino acid sequence: CASSLGAGAGYTF. Full variable domain (missing parts from reference TRBV7-2 and TRBJ1-2): GAGVSQSPSNKVTEKGKDVELRCDPISGHTALYWYRQSLGQGLEFLIYFQGNSAPDKSGLPSDRFSAERTGGSVSTLTIQRTQQEDSAVYLCASSLGAGAGYTFGSGTRLTVV.

V is TRBV2 and J is TRBJ1-6; 8 bases agree with TRBD1. Germline CDR1 is SNHLY and CDR2 is FYNNEI. The J segment lost 5 bases and the V segment lost 5 bases, leaving 5 bases of the junction unmatched. The CDR3 is 15 amino acids. The CDR3 reads CASSRGQGDNSPLHF. The CDR3 coding sequence is TGTGCCAGCAGTAGAGGACAGGGAGATAATTCACCCCTCCACTTT.

This clone appeared once. The V gene is TRBV28, the J gene TRBJ1-2; a weak D match, TRBD1 (5 bases). V lost 7 bases, J lost 5 bases, and 17 bases lay in between. Germline V gene lookup returns CDR1 MDHEN and CDR2 SYDVKM. This CDR3 contains 14 residues. CDR3 coding DNA: TGTGCCAGCACTACTGACACGGGACCTTATGGCTACACCTTC. This encodes CASTTDTGPYGYTF.